These T cell receptor beta chains were read from a single sample in a study of T cell responses to AZD1222 COVID-19 vaccine. Clones were sequenced by immunoSEQ multiplex PCR, and TCRdb holds only the in-frame ones, with some missing. The sample lists about 130,000 clones, 88% occurring once. The source material was peripheral blood, sampled on day 0 of AZD1222 vaccination. Receptors were obtained from an adult in good health. CDR3s include the opening cysteine and the closing phenylalanine or tryptophan. The D gene is left open where the match is weak. Rows give clone size only sometimes, using once, few, many, or a class for an expanded clone.

size: .
D: .
J: TRBJ2-3
V: TRBV6-4
DNA: TGTGCCAGCAGTGAGACGGGAGAGACAGATACGCAGTATTTT
CDR3: CASSETGETDTQYF

size: few
D: .
J: TRBJ2-3
V: TRBV2
DNA: TGTGCCAGCAGTGAAGCGCTTAGGACCGTAACAGATACGCAGTATTTT
CDR3: CASSEALRTVTDTQYF

size: .
D: TRBD1
J: TRBJ2-3
V: TRBV9
DNA: TGTGCCAGCAGCGTCGGACAGGGGGCAGGGGATACGCAGTATTTT
CDR3: CASSVGQGAGDTQYF

size: .
D: .
J: TRBJ1-6
V: TRBV7-2
DNA: TGTGCCAGCAGCTTAAGGTCCGACTATGGGAGCTCCTATAATTCACCCCTCCACTTT
CDR3: CASSLRSDYGSSYNSPLHF

size: .
D: .
J: TRBJ2-2
V: TRBV4-3
DNA: TGCGCCAGCAGCCAAGAGGCAGACGCGAACACCGGGGAGCTGTTTTTT
CDR3: CASSQEADANTGELFF

size: .
D: .
J: TRBJ1-3
V: TRBV5-1
DNA: TGCGCCAGCAGCTTGGCCGATCATAGCTCTGGAAACACCATATATTTT
CDR3: CASSLADHSSGNTIYF

size: .
D: TRBD2
J: TRBJ2-1
V: TRBV24-1
DNA: TGTGCCACCAGTGATTCCTATCGGGGGGTGCACAATGAGCAGTTCTTC
CDR3: CATSDSYRGVHNEQFF

size: .
D: .
J: TRBJ2-3
V: TRBV5-1
DNA: TGCGCCAGCACCTTTATCCTGGCAGGGCCAGATACGCAGTATTTT
CDR3: CASTFILAGPDTQYF

size: .
D: .
J: TRBJ1-2
V: TRBV27
DNA: TGTGCCAGCAGTTTATCCCCCTCGCGGATTTCCCGCCCCTATGGCTACACCTTC
CDR3: CASSLSPSRISRPYGYTF

size: once
D: .
J: TRBJ2-7
V: TRBV3-1/TRBV3-2
DNA: TGTGCCAGCAGCCCCCGGGGAGGCAACGAGCAGTACTTC
CDR3: CASSPRGGNEQYF

size: .
D: .
J: TRBJ2-7
V: TRBV21-1
DNA: TGTGCCAGCAGCCCCCGAGGGCGGGGGGGGGAAGGCGAGCAGTACTTC
CDR3: CASSPRGRGGEGEQYF

size: .
D: .
J: TRBJ1-2
V: TRBV29-1
DNA: TGCAGCGTAGATCAGTTGTATGGCTACACCTTC
CDR3: CSVDQLYGYTF

size: .
D: TRBD1
J: TRBJ1-5
V: TRBV18
DNA: TGTGCCAGCTCGCCGACAGGGCATAGCAATCAGCCCCAGCATTTT
CDR3: CASSPTGHSNQPQHF

size: .
D: TRBD1
J: TRBJ1-4
V: TRBV10-3
DNA: TGTGCCATCAGTACCCCGGGACAGGGAACAACTAATGAAAAACTGTTTTTT
CDR3: CAISTPGQGTTNEKLFF

size: .
D: .
J: TRBJ1-2
V: TRBV28
DNA: TGTGCCAGCAGTTTAGAGACACCCTATGGCTACACCTTC
CDR3: CASSLETPYGYTF

size: .
D: TRBD2
J: TRBJ2-3
V: TRBV5-4
DNA: TGTGCCAGCAGCTTCCGGACTAGCGGTAGCACAGATACGCAGTATTTT
CDR3: CASSFRTSGSTDTQYF

size: once
D: .
J: TRBJ2-5
V: TRBV27
DNA: TGTGCCAGCAGCGTACGCAGGGGCCAAGAGACCCAGTACTTC
CDR3: CASSVRRGQETQYF

size: .
D: .
J: TRBJ1-1
V: TRBV18
DNA: TGTGCCAGCTCACTGTACGGGGGGGAGCTGAACACTGAAGCTTTCTTT
CDR3: CASSLYGGELNTEAFF

size: .
D: .
J: TRBJ2-7
V: TRBV28
DNA: TGTGCCAGCAAGAACAGACCCCTCTCCTACGAGCAGTACTTC
CDR3: CASKNRPLSYEQYF

size: .
D: .
J: TRBJ2-1
V: TRBV24-1
DNA: TGTGCCATTCAGGGGACCAGATACAATGAGCAGTTCTTC
CDR3: CAIQGTRYNEQFF

size: .
D: .
J: TRBJ2-7
V: TRBV28
DNA: TGTGCCAGCAGTTCCTCGGGGCGCTACGAGCAGTACTTC
CDR3: CASSSSGRYEQYF

size: once
D: .
J: TRBJ2-2
V: TRBV27
DNA: TGTGCCACCACGAGGGACCTCGCCACCACCACCGGGGAGCTGTTTTTT
CDR3: CATTRDLATTTGELFF

size: .
D: .
J: TRBJ2-2
V: TRBV21-1
DNA: TGTGCCAGCAGCAAAGCGCGCGGACAGGGGCGGGTCGGGGAGCTGTTTTTT
CDR3: CASSKARGQGRVGELFF

size: .
D: TRBD1
J: TRBJ2-7
V: TRBV18
DNA: TGTGCCAGCTCACCATTGGCCGGGACAGGGTCATACGAGCAGTACTTC
CDR3: CASSPLAGTGSYEQYF

size: .
D: .
J: TRBJ2-7
V: TRBV7-9
DNA: TGTGCCAGCAGCAATACCTACGAGCAGTACTTC
CDR3: CASSNTYEQYF

size: .
D: .
J: TRBJ1-2
V: TRBV7-9
DNA: TGTGCCAGCAGCTTAGAGGGGGATGGCTACACCTTC
CDR3: CASSLEGDGYTF

size: .
D: .
J: TRBJ2-5
V: TRBV29-1
DNA: TGCAGCGTTACACAGGGTAGTGAGACCCAGTACTTC
CDR3: CSVTQGSETQYF

size: .
D: .
J: TRBJ1-5
V: TRBV28
DNA: TGTGCCAGCAGTTTTAGGTTGTGGGGGAATAATCAGCCCCAGCATTTT
CDR3: CASSFRLWGNNQPQHF

size: .
D: .
J: TRBJ2-1
V: TRBV7-2
DNA: TGTGCCAGCAGCTCCGGGCGGGGCCCGTACAATGAGCAGTTCTTC
CDR3: CASSSGRGPYNEQFF

size: .
D: TRBD2
J: TRBJ2-3
V: TRBV18
DNA: TGTGCCAGCTCAGATGTGCCGGGACTAGCGGTTATTCGGAGCACAGATACGCAGTATTTT
CDR3: CASSDVPGLAVIRSTDTQYF

size: .
D: TRBD1
J: TRBJ1-6
V: TRBV24-1
DNA: TGTGCCACCAGTGATTCAGGGGGTAATTCACCCCTCCACTTT
CDR3: CATSDSGGNSPLHF

size: .
D: .
J: TRBJ2-1
V: TRBV10-1
DNA: TGCGCCAGCAGTGAGTCCCGACAGGAGACCTCCTACAATGAGCAGTTCTTC
CDR3: CASSESRQETSYNEQFF

size: .
D: .
J: TRBJ1-1
V: TRBV5-1
DNA: TGCGCCAGCAGCTTGGACAGGAACACTGAAGCTTTCTTT
CDR3: CASSLDRNTEAFF

size: .
D: .
J: TRBJ1-2
V: TRBV28
DNA: TGTGCCAGCAGTGAGACCTCGGATGGCTACACCTTC
CDR3: CASSETSDGYTF

size: few
D: TRBD1
J: TRBJ2-7
V: TRBV7-3
DNA: TGTGCCAGCAGCCTCACCGGGACAGCGACCTACGAGCAGTACTTC
CDR3: CASSLTGTATYEQYF

size: .
D: TRBD1
J: TRBJ1-1
V: TRBV29-1
DNA: TGCAGCGTGGGGCGGGGACAGGAAGCTTTCTTT
CDR3: CSVGRGQEAFF

size: .
D: .
J: TRBJ1-5
V: TRBV27
DNA: TGTGCCAGCAGTTCCCGGGGCTATAGCAATCAGCCCCAGCATTTT
CDR3: CASSSRGYSNQPQHF

size: .
D: .
J: TRBJ2-1
V: TRBV3-1/TRBV3-2
DNA: TGTGCCAGCAGCCCCTTGGGGATTGAGCAGTTCTTC
CDR3: CASSPLGIEQFF

size: .
D: TRBD1
J: TRBJ2-7
V: TRBV7-2
DNA: TGTGCCAGCAGCTTCACCAGGACAGGCCTATACGAGCAGTACTTC
CDR3: CASSFTRTGLYEQYF

size: .
D: .
J: TRBJ1-1
V: TRBV24-1
DNA: TGTGCCACCAGTGATACGGGAAAAGCTTTCTTT
CDR3: CATSDTGKAFF

size: .
D: TRBD1
J: TRBJ1-2
V: TRBV28
DNA: TGTGCCAGCAGTTTCCCCGGGACAGGGGTTGTCTATGGCTACACCTTC
CDR3: CASSFPGTGVVYGYTF

size: .
D: TRBD2
J: TRBJ2-7
V: TRBV5-6
DNA: TGTGCCAGCAAGAGGGAGGGCCCCTACGAGCAGTACTTC
CDR3: CASKREGPYEQYF

size: few
D: .
J: TRBJ2-3
V: TRBV7-9
DNA: TGTGCCAGCAGCTCCACAGATACGCAGTATTTT
CDR3: CASSSTDTQYF

size: .
D: TRBD1
J: TRBJ2-7
V: TRBV5-6
DNA: TGTGCCAGCAGCTTGGGGACAGGGAGCCACGAGCAGTACTTC
CDR3: CASSLGTGSHEQYF

size: .
D: .
J: TRBJ2-1
V: TRBV5-1
DNA: TGCGCCAGCAGCCCCCAAGTTACCCAGCGCCATGAGCAGTTCTTC
CDR3: CASSPQVTQRHEQFF

size: .
D: .
J: TRBJ2-1
V: TRBV6-1
DNA: TGTGCCAGCAGTGAATATCTGCCTCCGAATGAGCAGTTCTTC
CDR3: CASSEYLPPNEQFF

size: .
D: .
J: TRBJ2-7
V: TRBV11-3
DNA: TGTGCCAGCAGCGGTGTCGCTCGGTACGAGCAGTACTTC
CDR3: CASSGVARYEQYF

size: .
D: .
J: TRBJ2-7
V: TRBV29-1
DNA: TGCAGCGTTGGAGGGATACCGGGGCCCTCCGGAGGCGAGCAGTACTTC
CDR3: CSVGGIPGPSGGEQYF

size: .
D: .
J: TRBJ2-1
V: TRBV9
DNA: TGTGCCAGCAGCCCCCCCGTCGGACCCAGCTCCTACAATGAGCAGTTCTTC
CDR3: CASSPPVGPSSYNEQFF

size: .
D: .
J: TRBJ1-1
V: TRBV7-3
DNA: TGTGCCAGCAGCCAGGGACATTCTGTCATGAACACTGAAGCTTTCTTT
CDR3: CASSQGHSVMNTEAFF

size: .
D: TRBD2
J: TRBJ2-1
V: TRBV28
DNA: TGTGCCAGCAGTTTTTGGGGACTAGCGGGTCCCAGCTCCTACAATGAGCAGTTCTTC
CDR3: CASSFWGLAGPSSYNEQFF

size: .
D: TRBD1
J: TRBJ1-1
V: TRBV12-5
DNA: TGTGCTAGTGGTTTGACTACAGGGGCCCTTGTTGGAGCTTTCTTT
CDR3: CASGLTTGALVGAFF

size: .
D: .
J: TRBJ2-7
V: TRBV4-1
DNA: TGCGCCAGCAGCCCCAACCGGGGTGATCCCGGGCAGTACTTC
CDR3: CASSPNRGDPGQYF

size: once
D: .
J: TRBJ1-1
V: TRBV15
DNA: TGTGCCACCAGCAGAGATCTCAGGGAAGCTTTCTTT
CDR3: CATSRDLREAFF

size: .
D: .
J: TRBJ1-2
V: TRBV2
DNA: TGTGCCAGCAGTGAATGGGTAGGGAGCTATGGCTACACCTTC
CDR3: CASSEWVGSYGYTF